These 19 T cell receptor beta chains were all obtained from the same sample, sequenced in a study of cytomegalovirus exposure and HLA in healthy donors. Data came from immunoSEQ multiplex PCR; TCRdb stores just in-frame clones and leaves some out. The sample carries a few hundred thousand clones, about nine tenths recorded once. Input material: PBMCs. Every receptor here comes from a woman aged 18-30 years in good health and CMV-seronegative.

This clone has a single count. The chain is built from TRBV27 and TRBJ2-7, with 10 bases that match TRBD2. Germline CDR1 reads MNHEY; CDR2 reads SMNVEV (reference sequence). The CDR3 spans 14 residues. V shed 3 bases, J shed 3 bases, and the junction held 2 bases outside the gene matches. The CDR3 reads CASSFIAGGYEQYF. Written as DNA, the CDR3 is TGTGCCAGCAGTTTCATAGCGGGAGGCTACGAGCAGTACTTC.

The V gene is TRBV9, the J gene TRBJ1-4, with D maybe TRBD1 (5 bases). The germline CDR1 and CDR2 sequences are SGDLS and YYNGEE. The CDR3 is 14 residues long. The ends were cut back, 0 bases at V and 8 bases at J, with 11 bases in the middle. The CDR3, as DNA: TGTGCCAGCAGCGTAGAACAGGAGGGAGAAAAACTGTTTTTT. Amino acids: CASSVEQEGEKLFF. Full variable domain (missing parts from reference TRBV9 and TRBJ1-4): DSGVTQTPKHLITATGQRVTLRCSPRSGDLSVYWYQQSLDQGLQFLIQYYNGEERAKGNILERFSAQQFPDLHSELNLSSLELGDSALYFCASSVEQEGEKLFFGSGTQLSVL.

This clone was seen once. J is TRBJ2-7 and V is TRBV15; 10 bases map to TRBD2. V trimming: 2 bases; J trimming: 3 bases; junction bases outside the gene matches: 4. Germline lookup yields CDR1 LNHNV and CDR2 YYDKDF (reference sequence). The CDR3 loop spans 15 amino acids. CDR3 residues: CATSRKREGIYEQYF. Here the CDR3 DNA reads TGTGCCACCAGCAGAAAGCGGGAGGGCATCTACGAGCAGTACTTC.

This chain connects TRBV7-9 to TRBJ1-5; 9 nucleotides line up with TRBD1. V was pared by 5 bases and J by 5 bases, with 4 bases of the junction left unmatched. The CDR3 runs to 14 residues. Germline CDR1 is SEHNR and CDR2 is FQNEAQ (reference sequence). This CDR3 is CASSPDRGDQPQHF. Here the CDR3 DNA reads TGTGCCAGCAGCCCAGACAGGGGGGATCAGCCCCAGCATTTT. Combining the CDR3 with reference TRBV7-9 and TRBJ1-5 gives the whole variable domain DTGVSQNPRHKITKRGQNVTFRCDPISEHNRLYWYRQTLGQGPEFLTYFQNEAQLEKSRLLSDRFSAERPKGSFSTLEIQRTEQGDSAMYLCASSPDRGDQPQHFGDGTRLSIL.

The chain uses TRBV7-9 and TRBJ1-5; tentative D call: TRBD1 (5 bases). Per the germline V gene, CDR1 is SEHNR and CDR2 is FQNEAQ (reference sequence). CDR3 length: 12 residues. The V end lost 11 bases, the J end lost 3 bases, and 11 bases lay between the germline ends. The CDR3 sequence is CAAGGDNQPQHF. CDR3 DNA: TGTGCCGCGGGGGGAGACAATCAGCCCCAGCATTTT.

The chain combines TRBV9 with TRBJ2-2, with TRBD1 matching 8 bases. The germline gives CDR1 SGDLS, CDR2 YYNGEE. The trim removed 4 bases at V and 1 base at J, leaving 9 bases unmatched. The CDR3 runs to 17 residues. The CDR3 coding sequence is TGTGCCAGCAGCACCCGGACAGGGAGTTTGAACACCGGGGAGCTGTTTTTT. The encoded protein is CASSTRTGSLNTGELFF.

The CDR3 spells CATSRGTGSSYEQYF. CDR3 coding DNA: TGTGCCACCAGCAGAGGGACAGGGAGCTCCTACGAGCAGTACTTC. This chain uses TRBV15 with TRBJ2-7; TRBD1 matches at 8 bases. Germline V gene sequence: CDR1 LNHNV, CDR2 YYDKDF (reference sequence). V shed 1 base and J 0 bases; nucleotides not matched to a gene: 2. This CDR3 is built from 15 residues.

V is TRBV7-8 and J is TRBJ2-2, with 8 positions matching TRBD2. Germline V lookup: CDR1 SGHVS, CDR2 FQNEAQ. V was clipped by 4 bases and J by 7 bases; unmatched bases: 11. The CDR3 spans 16 residues. CDR3 in DNA: TGTGCCAGCAGCTGGGGGCCAGCGGGAGAGAACGGGGAGCTGTTTTTT. It yields the protein CASSWGPAGENGELFF.

The chain uses TRBV28 and TRBJ2-6, with 9 bases fitting TRBD1. Trimming at V came to 4 bases and at J to 0 bases, leaving 7 bases not matched to a gene. CDR3 size: 18 residues. Germline loops: CDR1 MDHEN, CDR2 SYDVKM. The CDR3 bases are TGTGCCAGCAGTTCACCGGGACAGGGCCCCTCTGGGGCCAACGTCCTGACTTTC. Its translation: CASSSPGQGPSGANVLTF.

V usage is TRBV18 and J usage is TRBJ1-1; tentatively, D is TRBD1 (5 bases). V lost 1 base and J lost 7, with 16 bases in between. Germline-derived CDR1 and CDR2 are KGHSH and LQKENI. CDR3 length: 15 amino acids. CDR3 in amino acids: CASSPQVPRVHEAFF. CDR3 nucleotides: TGTGCCAGCTCACCACAGGTGCCCAGGGTCCATGAAGCTTTCTTT.

This clone was counted a single time. The chain couples TRBV4-2 to TRBJ1-5; no firm D call. This CDR3 region has 12 residues. In germline, CDR1 is LGHNA, CDR2 YNFKEQ. The V end lost 0 bases, the J end lost 7 bases, and 4 bases lay between the germline ends. Written as DNA, the CDR3 is TGTGCCAGCAGCCAAGACGGGCAGCCCCAGCATTTT. Protein product: CASSQDGQPQHF.

This clone was observed a few times. The gene calls are TRBV4-2 and TRBJ2-2; D might be TRBD2 (6 bases). CDR3 size: 16 residues. In germline, CDR1 is LGHNA, CDR2 YNFKEQ. The V end was cut by 1 base, the J end by 1 base, with 10 bases between. CDR3 loop: CASSQGAGRNTGELFF. DNA for the CDR3: TGTGCCAGCAGCCAAGGGGCGGGACGGAACACCGGGGAGCTGTTTTTT.

The chain combines TRBV6-5 with TRBJ1-3, with TRBD1 as a possible D gene (6 bases). The CDR3 contains 14 residues. Trimming shortened V by 8 bases and J by 4 bases, and 15 bases separated the two germline ends. Looked up from germline, CDR1 is MNHEY and CDR2 is SVGAGI. Here the CDR3 DNA reads TGTGCCAGCGCTAAGGGGGGGAGAGGAAACACCATATATTTT. This translates into CASAKGGRGNTIYF.

The chain combines TRBV2 with TRBJ2-7; D might be TRBD2 (6 bases). The ends were cut back, 2 bases at V and 4 bases at J, with 12 bases in the middle. Germline values: CDR1 SNHLY, CDR2 FYNNEI. The CDR3 is 14 amino acids. CDR3 region: CASSERGLSYEQYF. The CDR3 region has the DNA TGTGCCAGCAGTGAACGGGGACTGAGTTACGAGCAGTACTTC.

The chain recombines TRBV10-2 with TRBJ2-7; 8 bases match TRBD1. CDR3 length: 13 residues. V lost 7 bases and J lost 6; bases outside the gene matches: 8. Looked up from germline, CDR1 is WSHSY and CDR2 is SAAADI. DNA of the CDR3: TGCGCCAGCACTGACAGGGGCTCGGGCGAGCAGTACTTC. Residues: CASTDRGSGEQYF.

This chain joins TRBV10-3 and TRBJ1-1, with D possibly matching TRBD1 (5 bases). The CDR3 contains 15 residues. V gave up 3 bases and J gave up 5 bases, with 16 bases separating them. Germline CDR1 is ENHRY and CDR2 is SYGVKD. The DNA for the CDR3 is TGTGCCATCAGTGAAGCTCGGCAGGGTTTGACTGAAGCTTTCTTT. Its translation is CAISEARQGLTEAFF.

The chain joins TRBV7-3 to TRBJ2-1; the match to TRBD2 covers 9 bases. With V trimmed by 7 bases and J by 9 bases, 13 bases remained unmatched. CDR1 is SGHTA and CDR2 is FQGTGA in the germline V gene. The length of the CDR3 is 15 residues. The CDR3 region has the DNA TGTGCCAGCAATCCTGGCGGGAGGGCCGGGGGTGAGCAGTTCTTC. It yields the protein CASNPGGRAGGEQFF.

The chain carries TRBV2 and TRBJ2-1; TRBD2 matches at 11 bases. This CDR3 region has 15 residues. V shed 6 bases, J shed 3 bases, and the junction held 4 bases outside the gene matches. Germline V CDR1 and CDR2: SNHLY, FYNNEI. CDR3 sequence (DNA): TGTGCCAGCAGCACGACTAGCGGGAACTACAATGAGCAGTTCTTC. Translating gives CASSTTSGNYNEQFF.

The chain links TRBV12-5 to TRBJ1-1; D gene uncertain. The V end was cut by 5 bases, the J end by 5 bases, with 9 bases between. Germline loops: CDR1 LGHNT, CDR2 FRNRAP. This CDR3 comprises 12 residues. The CDR3 spells CASGTGETEAFF. Here the CDR3 DNA reads TGTGCTAGTGGTACGGGTGAGACTGAAGCTTTCTTT.